Each of the 19 T cell receptor beta chains below was sequenced from the same sample in a study of blood T cell repertoires in COVID-19. The assay was immunoSEQ multiplex PCR, and TCRdb's table has in-frame clones only and misses some. Of some 140,000 clones listed, roughly 79% are singletons. Sequencing was performed on peripheral blood. These receptors were taken from a man aged 80 or over with acute or convalescent COVID-19.

V gene TRBV5-1 combines with J gene TRBJ1-1; TRBD1 is a possible D gene (5 bases). The germline gives CDR1 SGHRS, CDR2 YFSETQ. The length of the CDR3 is 14 residues. The ends were cut back, 0 bases at V and 5 bases at J, with 11 bases in the middle. The CDR3 here is CASSLVRGSTEAFF. CDR3 coding DNA: TGCGCCAGCAGCTTGGTCCGGGGGAGTACTGAAGCTTTCTTT.

This clone turned up a few times. The chain links TRBV5-5 to TRBJ1-6; 9 nucleotides agree with TRBD1. V dropped 2 bases and J dropped 10; count of bases not matched to a gene: 13. The CDR3 has 17 amino acids. Germline V gene data show CDR1 as SGHKS and CDR2 as YYEKEE (reference sequence). The chain's CDR3 is CASSLRTGATLNSPLHF. The CDR3 nucleotides read TGTGCCAGCAGCTTAAGGACAGGGGCCACCCTAAACTCACCCCTCCACTTT.

The chain joins TRBV29-1 to TRBJ1-1; 11 bases fit TRBD1. Germline trimming cut 6 bases from V and 4 bases from J; bases unmatched to any gene: 1. CDR1 and CDR2 (germline): SQVTM, ANQGSEA. The CDR3 is 12 residues long. CDR3 DNA sequence: TGCAGCGTGGGGACAGGGGGCACTGAAGCTTTCTTT. It is translated as CSVGTGGTEAFF.

The rearrangement joins TRBV18 to TRBJ2-5; 8 bases agree with TRBD2. Unmatched junction bases numbered 8, after V lost 0 bases and J lost 2 bases. The germline V gene has CDR1 KGHSH and CDR2 LQKENI. The CDR3 sequence is 17 residues long. This CDR3 is CASSPPGRGAGQETQYF. CDR3 in DNA: TGTGCCAGCTCACCACCGGGGCGGGGGGCCGGTCAAGAGACCCAGTACTTC.

This chain links TRBV6-6 with TRBJ2-7; D is ambiguous. Trimming took off 6 bases at V and 1 base at J, with 7 bases between the two ends. Per the germline V gene, CDR1 is MNHNY and CDR2 is SVGAGI (reference sequence). The CDR3 has 12 residues. The CDR3 DNA reads as TGTGCCAGCAGCACTCTATCCTACGAGCAGTACTTC. Translated: CASSTLSYEQYF.

This clone showed up many times. For the CDR3, the DNA is TGTGCCAGCAGCGCAGGGACTAGCGGGGAGCAGTACTTC. Translating it yields CASSAGTSGEQYF. The chain combines TRBV7-2 with TRBJ2-7, with 12 bases aligning to TRBD2. J gave up 7 bases and V 5 bases, and 3 bases lay outside the gene matches. This CDR3 has 13 residues. Germline CDR1 SGHTA, CDR2 FQGNSA. Looking up the rest from reference TRBV7-2 and TRBJ2-7 gives the full variable domain: GAGVSQSPSNKVTEKGKDVELRCDPISGHTALYWYRQSLGQGLEFLIYFQGNSAPDKSGLPSDRFSAERTGGSVSTLTIQRTQQEDSAVYLCASSAGTSGEQYFGPGTRLTVT.

The chain joins TRBV2 to TRBJ1-5; D call uncertain. This CDR3 has 15 residues. The V end lost 1 base, the J end lost 6 bases, and 13 bases lay between the germline ends. The V gene's germline CDR1 is SNHLY and CDR2 FYNNEI. CDR3 region: CASSEEGSRGQPQHF. Written as DNA, the CDR3 is TGTGCCAGCAGTGAAGAAGGGTCCCGGGGTCAGCCCCAGCATTTT. Using reference TRBV2 and TRBJ1-5 for the parts outside the CDR3, the full variable domain is EPEVTQTPSHQVTQMGQEVILRCVPISNHLYFYWYRQILGQKVEFLVSFYNNEISEKSEIFDDQFSVERPDGSNFTLKIRSTKLEDSAMYFCASSEEGSRGQPQHFGDGTRLSIL.

J is TRBJ1-4 and V is TRBV2; D is possibly TRBD1 (5 bases). Germline values: CDR1 SNHLY, CDR2 FYNNEI. This CDR3 comprises 15 residues. The V gene lost 6 bases and the J gene lost 0 bases, with 11 bases spanning the gap. The CDR3 DNA follows: TGTGCCAGCAGCGCTCGGGGGGCAACTAATGAAAAACTGTTTTTT. Its protein is CASSARGATNEKLFF.

The V gene is TRBV5-6, the J gene TRBJ1-1; the match to TRBD1 covers 7 bases. Germline V gene data show CDR1 as SGHDT and CDR2 as YYEEEE. The CDR3 totals 14 residues. Germline trimming cut 2 bases from V and 0 bases from J; bases unmatched to any gene: 1. CDR3 coding DNA: TGTGCCAGCAGCTTACAGGGGATGAACACTGAAGCTTTCTTT. It yields the protein CASSLQGMNTEAFF.

The chain is built from TRBV7-9 and TRBJ2-1; 7 bases agree with TRBD2. CDR3 length equals 14 residues. Germline V gene lookup returns CDR1 SEHNR and CDR2 FQNEAQ (reference sequence). V gave up 6 bases and J gave up 2 bases; unmatched junction bases: 4. DNA for the CDR3: TGTGCCAGCAGGCGAGGGACTACCTACAATGAGCAGTTCTTC. This codes for CASRRGTTYNEQFF.

The chain joins TRBV18 to TRBJ2-1, with D perhaps matching TRBD1 (6 bases). The CDR3 length is 17 residues. With 4 bases removed from V and 1 base from J, the gap between germline ends came to 17 bases. Germline CDR1 KGHSH, CDR2 LQKENI. This CDR3 is CASSRDIQLRSYNEQFF. CDR3 coding DNA: TGTGCCAGCTCACGGGACATACAATTGAGATCCTACAATGAGCAGTTCTTC.

This clone was observed a single time. J is TRBJ2-5 and V is TRBV18, with D possibly matching TRBD2 (5 bases). Germline V CDR1 and CDR2: KGHSH, LQKENI. The CDR3 sequence is 15 residues long. Trimming removed 6 bases from V and 1 base from J, with 15 bases in between. Here the CDR3 reads CASSLFAGPQETQYF. Here the CDR3 DNA reads TGTGCCAGCTCTCTTTTCGCGGGTCCCCAAGAGACCCAGTACTTC.

This rearrangement joins TRBV7-9 to TRBJ2-7; 7 bases align to TRBD1. CDR1 SEHNR and CDR2 FQNEAQ come from the germline V gene (reference sequence). Trimming took 5 bases from V and 2 from J; bases not matched to a gene: 9. This CDR3 has 15 amino acids. This CDR3 is CASSRRLTGPYEQYF. The DNA for the CDR3 is TGTGCCAGCAGCCGCCGCCTGACAGGGCCCTACGAGCAGTACTTC.

The chain combines TRBV5-1 with TRBJ1-1; D may be TRBD1 (5 bases). The ends were cut back, 4 bases at V and 3 bases at J, with 10 bases in the middle. Germline CDR1 is SGHRS and CDR2 is YFSETQ. The CDR3 is 13 amino acids. This chain's CDR3 is CASSDQGYTEAFF. The CDR3 DNA follows: TGCGCCAGCAGCGATCAGGGATACACTGAAGCTTTCTTT. Full variable domain (outside the CDR3, taken from reference TRBV5-1 and TRBJ1-1): KAGVTQTPRYLIKTRGQQVTLSCSPISGHRSVSWYQQTPGQGLQFLFEYFSETQRNKGNFPGRFSGRQFSNSRSEMNVSTLELGDSALYLCASSDQGYTEAFFGQGTRLTVV.

The rearrangement uses TRBV3-1 (or the pseudogene TRBV3-2) and TRBJ2-2; TRBD1 matches 9 bases. V was clipped by 4 bases and J by 1 base; unmatched bases: 7. This CDR3 comprises 17 residues. Germline V CDR1 and CDR2: LGHDT, YNNKEL (reference sequence). The CDR3 region is CASSRGQGHVNTGELFF. Here the CDR3 DNA reads TGTGCCAGCAGCCGGGGACAGGGCCACGTGAACACCGGGGAGCTGTTTTTT.

The V and J genes are TRBV5-5 and TRBJ1-1; possible D gene TRBD1, 6 bases. V was cut by 5 bases and J by 0 bases, with 11 bases left in between. This CDR3 contains 14 residues. Per the germline V gene, CDR1 is SGHKS and CDR2 is YYEKEE (reference sequence). CDR3: CASRIQGLNTEAFF. Written as DNA, the CDR3 is TGTGCCAGCAGAATACAGGGCTTGAACACTGAAGCTTTCTTT. The full variable domain, its missing parts supplied by reference TRBV5-5 and TRBJ1-1, is DAGVTQSPTHLIKTRGQQVTLRCSPISGHKSVSWYQQVLGQGPQFIFQYYEKEERGRGNFPDRFSARQFPNYSSELNVNALLLGDSALYLCASRIQGLNTEAFFGQGTRLTVV.

This clone was recorded only once. The genes are TRBV6-2 or TRBV6-3 and TRBJ1-4, with a possible D match to TRBD1 (5 bases). V was cut by 8 bases and J by 11 bases, with 15 bases left in between. Germline values: CDR1 MNHEY, CDR2 SVGEGT. The CDR3 length is 12 residues. The CDR3 is CASGQGGVKLFF. CDR3 nucleotides: TGTGCCAGCGGCCAGGGCGGGGTTAAACTGTTTTTT.

The chain combines TRBV12-5 with TRBJ1-4; no clear D. The V and J ends lost 7 bases and 1 base respectively, with 13 bases between them. Germline V gives CDR1 LGHNT, CDR2 FRNRAP. There are 15 residues in the CDR3. The CDR3 nucleotides are TGTGCTAGTGCCCTCAACTTTGAAACTAATGAAAAACTGTTTTTT. It is translated as CASALNFETNEKLFF.

This chain uses TRBV10-3 with TRBJ1-1; the D is unclear. Germline V lookup: CDR1 ENHRY, CDR2 SYGVKD. V was pared by 3 bases and J by 5 bases, with 10 bases between. The length of the CDR3 is 13 residues. The CDR3 sequence is CAISDGVSTEAFF. The CDR3 DNA sequence: TGTGCCATCAGTGATGGTGTTAGTACTGAAGCTTTCTTT.